These 13 T cell receptor beta chains originate from one sample sequenced in a study of human T cells and chemical hapten exposure. Using its own MiXCR run on the RACE reads, TCRdb lists one record per CDR3 protein. The sample consists of tens of thousands of distinct CDR3 sequences, roughly 11% of them appearing once. Specified time point: patch test 3, about 24 weeks after DPC sensitization. Treatment: therapeutic diphenylcyclopropenone sensitization with weekly scalp DPC. This sample comprised whole blood, obtained in connection with sensitization to the hapten diphenylcyclopropenone (DPC). These receptors all come from a woman aged 50 to 65 with alopecia areata. Some clones in this sample may be carry-over from other donors' samples.

This clonotype was detected only a few times. The genes are TRBV24-1 and TRBJ2-2; 8 bases agree with TRBD2. Germline CDR1 KGHDR, CDR2 SFDVKD. V lost 4 bases and J lost 6; bases outside the gene matches: 9. The CDR3 is 16 residues long. The CDR3 region has the DNA TGTGCCACCAGTGACCCGACTAGCGTAGACTCCGGGGAGCTGTTTTTT. It specifies CATSDPTSVDSGELFF.

This clonotype appeared a few times. The chain carries TRBV18 and TRBJ1-1; D not resolved. The CDR3 is 14 amino acids. Germline V CDR1 and CDR2: KGHSH, LQKENI. Trimming removed 1 base at V and 1 base at J, with 7 bases between. In DNA, the CDR3 is TGTGCCAGCTCACCACTAACCAAGAACACTGAAGCTTTCTTT. Translating it yields CASSPLTKNTEAFF.

This clonotype was found many times. The chain is built from TRBV5-4 and TRBJ1-1; D perhaps matches TRBD1 (5 bases). Germline loops: CDR1 SGHNT, CDR2 YYREEE (reference sequence). The CDR3 length is 14 residues. The V end lost 0 bases, the J end lost 2 bases, and 8 bases lay between the germline ends. In DNA, the CDR3 is TGTGCCAGCAGCTTGGATCAGGGAAACACTGAAGCTTTCTTT. This translates into CASSLDQGNTEAFF.

The chain uses TRBV2 and TRBJ1-1; 11 bases agree with TRBD1. Trimming removed 8 bases from V and 7 bases from J; junction bases left unmatched: 12. Germline V lookup: CDR1 SNHLY, CDR2 FYNNEI. The CDR3 spans 15 residues. Here the CDR3 DNA reads TGTGCCAGCCAACTAGTGGGGACAGGGGGGCATGAAGCTTTCTTT. Translated, it gives CASQLVGTGGHEAFF.

There are many counts of this clonotype. The chain combines TRBV28 with TRBJ2-7; TRBD1 matches at 9 bases. J gave up 3 bases and V 4 bases, and 4 bases lay outside the gene matches. Germline V gene data show CDR1 as MDHEN and CDR2 as SYDVKM. The CDR3 covers 14 residues. Here the CDR3 DNA reads TGTGCCAGCAGTTACGGGGACAGGGACTACGAGCAGTACTTC. It specifies CASSYGDRDYEQYF.

This clonotype came up a few times. J is TRBJ2-7 and V is TRBV11-2; D remains ambiguous. There are 15 residues in the CDR3. The V and J ends lost 5 bases and 0 bases respectively, with 14 bases between them. Germline loops: CDR1 SGHAT, CDR2 FQNNGV. CDR3 nucleotide sequence: TGTGCCAGCAGCGTTACAGATGCCCTCTCCTACGAGCAGTACTTC. Translation gives CASSVTDALSYEQYF.

This clonotype appeared many times. The V call is TRBV3-1, the J call TRBJ2-1; 7 bases agree with TRBD2. The CDR3 runs to 14 residues. Germline CDR1 LGHDT, CDR2 YNNKEL (reference sequence). V dropped 4 bases and J dropped 7; count of bases not matched to a gene: 7. The CDR3 nucleotides are TGTGCCAGCAGCCGGGTGGGAGGGATAAATGAGCAGTTCTTC. Translated: CASSRVGGINEQFF.

This chain uses TRBV18 with TRBJ1-4; D remains unclear. CDR1 KGHSH and CDR2 LQKENI come from the germline V gene. The V end was cut by 2 bases, the J end by 0 bases, with 10 bases between. The CDR3 spans 16 residues. CDR3 nucleotides: TGTGCCAGCTCACCATTGTTGTTTGCAACTAATGAAAAACTGTTTTTT. Translated, it gives CASSPLLFATNEKLFF.

This clonotype has a count of ten or more. The CDR3 DNA sequence: TGTGCCACCCAGTACGAGGGACAGGGGGATGGCTACACCTTC. This sequence encodes CATQYEGQGDGYTF. The rearrangement joins TRBV12-3 or TRBV12-4 to TRBJ1-2; 11 bases match TRBD1. The CDR3 runs to 14 residues. The V gene end was trimmed by 10 bases and the J gene end by 6 bases; junction bases not matched to a gene: 10.

The J gene is TRBJ2-7, the V gene TRBV29-1; D is possibly TRBD2 (6 bases). This CDR3 contains 14 residues. Deletions cut 4 bases from V and 2 bases from J, with 15 bases between. Germline V gives CDR1 SQVTM, CDR2 ANQGSEA. The DNA of the CDR3 is TGCAGCGTTGGGCCTCCGGGGGTCCCCTACGAGCAGTACTTC. Protein sequence: CSVGPPGVPYEQYF.

The rearrangement joins TRBV19 to TRBJ2-7; D is perhaps TRBD1 or TRBD2 (6 bases each). The germline V gene encodes CDR1 LNHDA and CDR2 SQIVND (reference sequence). V was clipped by 4 bases and J by 5 bases, with 18 bases between them. This CDR3 spans 15 amino acids. The CDR3: CASSTLLRGRDEQYF. CDR3 DNA: TGTGCCAGTAGTACCCTATTACGGGGGCGGGACGAGCAGTACTTC.

This clonotype was counted only a few times. The gene calls are TRBV18 and TRBJ1-6, with 7 bases lining up with TRBD1. The junction had 4 bases not matched to a gene; V was cut back by 3 bases and J by 5 bases. Looked up from germline, CDR1 is KGHSH and CDR2 is LQKENI. The CDR3 consists of 15 residues. DNA of the CDR3: TGTGCCAGCTCACCGACAGGGAATAATAATTCACCCCTCCACTTT. Translation: CASSPTGNNNSPLHF.

Ten or more counts support this clonotype. This chain joins TRBV7-2 and TRBJ1-4; 9 bases agree with TRBD1. There are 14 residues in the CDR3. Germline V gene data show CDR1 as SGHTA and CDR2 as FQGNSA. The J segment lost 8 bases and the V segment lost 4 bases, leaving 5 bases of the junction unmatched. The CDR3 coding sequence is TGTGCCAGCAGCTCCGGACAGGGGAGAGAAAAACTGTTTTTT. Protein product: CASSSGQGREKLFF.